This TCR beta chain appears in the sequencing data of a study of T cell repertoires in cytomegalovirus infection. The overall study: Recently described HLA-C-restricted plus well-studied HLA-B-restricted CMV epitopes were used. Both a matching HLA type and CMV infection were indicated by public TCR beta signatures.

Germline V gene lookup returns CDR1 SGHKS and CDR2 YYEKEE (reference sequence). V shed 3 bases and J shed 3 bases, with 10 bases lying between them. CDR3 length equals 14 residues. Whole-study findings and limits: In two of eight donors, the top clonotype was HLA-C-restricted CMV-specific. The cumulative frequency of public TCR beta families distinguished individuals who carried CMV together with the relevant HLA.

Worth noting for this clonotype: Antigen specificity is unknown.

TCRdb reanalysed the reads using MiXCR and keeps one entry per CDR3 protein. The sample shows about 920,000 distinct CDR3 sequences, roughly 31% of them seen only once. The chain couples TRBV5-5 to TRBJ2-1, with TRBD1 as a possible D gene (6 bases). The clonotype was recovered from a human donor in good health (CMV status not recorded). Some clones in this sample may be carry-over from other donors' samples. Sequences were derived from cultured CD8+ T cells from PBMCs, sampled from culture after CMV antigen stimulation. CDR3 nucleotide sequence: TGTGCCAGCAGCTGGGACACCGGCTACAATGAGCAGTTCTTC. Protein sequence: CASSWDTGYNEQFF.